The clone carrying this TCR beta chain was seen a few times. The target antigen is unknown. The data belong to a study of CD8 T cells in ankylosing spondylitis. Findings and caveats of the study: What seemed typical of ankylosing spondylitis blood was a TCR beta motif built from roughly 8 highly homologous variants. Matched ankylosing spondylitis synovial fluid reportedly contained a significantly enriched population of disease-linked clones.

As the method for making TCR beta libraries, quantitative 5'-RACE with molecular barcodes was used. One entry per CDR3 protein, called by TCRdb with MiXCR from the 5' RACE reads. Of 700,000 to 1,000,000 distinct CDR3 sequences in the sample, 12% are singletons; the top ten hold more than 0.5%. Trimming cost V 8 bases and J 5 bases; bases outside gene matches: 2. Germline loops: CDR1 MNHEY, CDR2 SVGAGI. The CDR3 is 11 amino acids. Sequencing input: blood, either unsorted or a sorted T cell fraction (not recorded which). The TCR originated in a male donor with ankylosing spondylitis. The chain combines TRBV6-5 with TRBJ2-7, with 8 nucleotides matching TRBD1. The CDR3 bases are TGTGCCAGCCGACAGGGGAACGAGCAGTACTTC. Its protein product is CASRQGNEQYF.